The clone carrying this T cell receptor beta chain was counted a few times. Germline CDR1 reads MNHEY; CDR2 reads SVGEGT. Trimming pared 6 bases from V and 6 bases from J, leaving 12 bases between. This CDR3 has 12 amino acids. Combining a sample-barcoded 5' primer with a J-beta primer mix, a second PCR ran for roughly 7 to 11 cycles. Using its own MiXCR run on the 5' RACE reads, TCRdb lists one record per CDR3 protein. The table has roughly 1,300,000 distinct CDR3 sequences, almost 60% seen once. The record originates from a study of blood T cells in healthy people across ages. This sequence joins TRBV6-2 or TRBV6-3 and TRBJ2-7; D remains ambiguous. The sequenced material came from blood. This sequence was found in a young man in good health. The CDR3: CASRDGTGEQYF. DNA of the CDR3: TGTGCCAGCAGGGACGGCACTGGCGAGCAGTACTTC.